A single T cell receptor beta chain is shown here with its context. The data originate from a study of technical replicates of blood from several donors. There are 13 residues in the CDR3. V shed 4 bases and J 1 base; nucleotides not matched to a gene: 0. CDR1 and CDR2 from the germline V gene are SQVTM and ANQGSEA. Clones were sequenced by immunoSEQ multiplex PCR, and TCRdb holds only the in-frame ones, with some missing. The data show about 56,000 clones, with around 93% seen just once and around 4.4% held by the top ten. The specimen was PBMCs. The source of this sequence is a human donor in good health. Some clones in this sample may be carry-over from other donors' samples. This chain uses TRBV29-1 with TRBJ1-1, with 10 bases lining up with TRBD1. CDR3 in amino acids: CSVGQGANTEAFF. The DNA for the CDR3 is TGCAGCGTTGGACAGGGGGCGAACACTGAAGCTTTCTTT. Full variable domain (rest looked up from reference TRBV29-1 and TRBJ1-1): SAVISQKPSRDICQRGTSLTIQCQVDSQVTMMFWYRQQPGQSLTLIATANQGSEATYESGFVIDKFPISRPNLTFSTLTVSNMSPEDSSIYLCSVGQGANTEAFFGQGTRLTVV.